The 19 T cell receptor beta chains reported below all come from one sample, sequenced in a study of T cells in Graves' hyperthyroidism and ophthalmopathy. RNA transcripts gave rise to amplified TCR beta CDR3 regions. The study used the HTBI primer set for a first-round RT-PCR of the TCR CDR3. TCRdb reanalysed the multiplex PCR reads using MiXCR and keeps one entry per CDR3 protein. This table holds roughly 570,000 distinct CDR3 sequences, just over 45% found once. Input material: peripheral blood or thyroid tissue (not recorded which). The receptors were gathered from a woman between 18 and 30 years old with Graves' hyperthyroidism.

This chain joins TRBV10-3 and TRBJ1-2; a possible D gene is TRBD1 (5 bases). CDR3 size: 14 residues. The V end was cut by 8 bases, the J end by 1 base, with 14 bases between. The germline V gene has CDR1 ENHRY and CDR2 SYGVKD. In nucleotides, the CDR3 is TGTGCCATCGCAACCCAGGGTAATAACTATGGCTACACCTTC. Translated: CAIATQGNNYGYTF.

The V and J genes are TRBV9 and TRBJ2-5; unclear D gene. The CDR3 consists of 15 residues. Germline V gives CDR1 SGDLS, CDR2 YYNGEE. V was trimmed by 0 bases and J by 4 bases, leaving 13 bases between them. As DNA, the CDR3 is TGTGCCAGCAGCGTAGCGGCAAATTGGGGAGAGACCCAGTACTTC. Its translation is CASSVAANWGETQYF.

This chain links TRBV2 with TRBJ1-2; D ambiguous. Germline V gives CDR1 SNHLY, CDR2 FYNNEI. Trimming took 5 bases from V and 8 from J, leaving 15 bases between them. This CDR3 region has 13 residues. This chain's CDR3 is CASSSVAGKGYTF. CDR3 DNA: TGTGCCAGCAGTTCTGTAGCGGGAAAAGGCTACACCTTC. The full variable domain, with the rest looked up from reference TRBV2 and TRBJ1-2, is EPEVTQTPSHQVTQMGQEVILRCVPISNHLYFYWYRQILGQKVEFLVSFYNNEISEKSEIFDDQFSVERPDGSNFTLKIRSTKLEDSAMYFCASSSVAGKGYTFGSGTRLTVV.

The chain couples TRBV11-1 to TRBJ1-6; a weak D match, TRBD1 (5 bases). The CDR3 has 14 residues. The V end lost 0 bases, the J end lost 9 bases, and 9 bases lay between the germline ends. Germline-derived CDR1 and CDR2 are SGHAT and FQDESV (reference sequence). The CDR3 nucleotides read TGTGCCAGCAGCTTAGCGACAGCTGTTTCACCCCTCCACTTT. This codes for CASSLATAVSPLHF.

This clonotype was recorded many times. The chain recombines TRBV24-1 with TRBJ2-7; D ambiguous. The CDR3 runs to 13 residues. Germline V lookup: CDR1 KGHDR, CDR2 SFDVKD. V was cut by 6 bases and J by 3 bases, with 11 bases left in between. As DNA, the CDR3 is TGTGCCACCAGTTCGGCGGACCGCTACGAGCAGTACTTC. Translated: CATSSADRYEQYF.

Many counts were recorded for this clonotype. V is TRBV6-6 and J is TRBJ2-7, with 11 positions matching TRBD2. CDR1 and CDR2 from the germline V gene are MNHNY and SVGAGI (reference sequence). CDR3 length: 16 residues. The junction had 7 bases not matched to a gene; V was cut back by 2 bases and J by 4 bases. The CDR3 DNA reads TGTGCCAGCAGTTACCTCGCACTAGCGGGAGAATACGAGCAGTACTTC. As protein: CASSYLALAGEYEQYF.

V gene TRBV12-3 or TRBV12-4 combines with J gene TRBJ2-2; perhaps TRBD2 as D (5 bases). The CDR3 has 13 amino acids. V was pared by 11 bases and J by 6 bases, with 16 bases between. The CDR3 is CAERLGSPGELFF. The CDR3 DNA reads as TGTGCCGAAAGACTGGGGAGTCCCGGGGAGCTGTTTTTT.

This chain joins TRBV24-1 and TRBJ2-7, with 8 nucleotides matching TRBD1. CDR3 length: 14 residues. Germline CDR1 and CDR2: KGHDR and SFDVKD. V was pared by 4 bases and J by 4 bases, with 5 bases of the junction left unmatched. The CDR3 loop reads CATSDRTGTYEQYF. The CDR3 DNA reads TGTGCCACCAGTGACCGGACAGGGACATACGAGCAGTACTTC.

The chain combines TRBV7-2 with TRBJ2-6; D may be TRBD1 (5 bases). CDR1 and CDR2 (germline): SGHTA, FQGNSA. The ends were cut back, 5 bases at V and 3 bases at J, with 11 bases in the middle. The CDR3 totals 15 residues. This chain's CDR3 is CASSRGQLGANVLTF. CDR3 in DNA: TGTGCCAGCAGCAGGGGCCAGCTTGGGGCCAACGTCCTGACTTTC.

The chain employs TRBV7-6 and TRBJ2-5; D perhaps matches TRBD1 (6 bases). The germline CDR1 and CDR2 sequences are SGHVS and FNYEAQ. This CDR3 region has 14 residues. In nucleotides, the CDR3 is TGTGCTGGCAGCTTAGGCAGGGGCTGGGAGACCCAGTACTTC. Its protein is CAGSLGRGWETQYF.

The chain has TRBV12-3 or TRBV12-4 and TRBJ2-1; no clear D gene. Trimming stripped 7 bases from V and 6 bases from J, with 10 bases between. The CDR3 length is 12 residues. The CDR3 sequence is CASNPKGNEQFF. In DNA form, the CDR3 reads TGTGCCAGCAATCCTAAGGGCAATGAGCAGTTCTTC.

This clonotype was recorded at least ten times. The CDR3 DNA reads TGTGCCAGCAGCTTCGGTACCACCGGGGAGCTGTTTTTT. Translation gives CASSFGTTGELFF. The rearrangement joins TRBV7-3 to TRBJ2-2; D is unresolved. This CDR3 comprises 13 residues. Germline assignment: CDR1 SGHTA and CDR2 FQGTGA. V lost 3 bases to trimming and J lost 4 bases, with 6 bases between them. Full variable domain (missing parts from reference TRBV7-3 and TRBJ2-2): GAGVSQTPSNKVTEKGKYVELRCDPISGHTALYWYRQSLGQGPEFLIYFQGTGAADDSGLPNDRFFAVRPEGSVSTLKIQRTERGDSAVYLCASSFGTTGELFFGEGSRLTVL.

The chain has TRBV15 and TRBJ2-7, with 9 nucleotides matching TRBD2. The V gene end was trimmed by 1 base and the J gene end by 2 bases; junction bases not matched to a gene: 3. The CDR3 has 15 residues. Germline V gene data show CDR1 as LNHNV and CDR2 as YYDKDF (reference sequence). The CDR3 DNA follows: TGTGCCACCAGCAGAGTTGCGGGAGGGCCCTACGAGCAGTACTTC. Translation: CATSRVAGGPYEQYF.

V gene TRBV7-6 combines with J gene TRBJ1-5; perhaps TRBD1 as D (5 bases). Germline-derived CDR1 and CDR2 are SGHVS and FNYEAQ. The CDR3 consists of 13 residues. The V gene lost 5 bases and the J gene lost 5 bases, with 10 bases spanning the gap. CDR3 sequence (DNA): TGTGCCAGCAGCCCCGGGGCATATCAGCCCCAGCATTTT. Amino acids: CASSPGAYQPQHF. The full variable domain, in which reference TRBV7-6 and TRBJ1-5 provide the parts outside the CDR3, is GAGVSQSPRYKVTKRGQDVALRCDPISGHVSLYWYRQALGQGPEFLTYFNYEAQQDKSGLPNDRFSAERPEGSISTLTIQRTEQRDSAMYRCASSPGAYQPQHFGDGTRLSIL.

The V gene is TRBV5-1, the J gene TRBJ2-7; the match to TRBD1 covers 7 bases. V was clipped by 0 bases and J by 7 bases; unmatched bases: 16. Germline V gene lookup returns CDR1 SGHRS and CDR2 YFSETQ. The CDR3 is made up of 17 amino acids. CDR3 sequence: CASSLDLGVTGSVEQYF. As DNA, the CDR3 is TGCGCCAGCAGCTTGGATTTGGGGGTGACAGGGAGCGTGGAGCAGTACTTC. Full variable domain (outside the CDR3, taken from reference TRBV5-1 and TRBJ2-7): KAGVTQTPRYLIKTRGQQVTLSCSPISGHRSVSWYQQTPGQGLQFLFEYFSETQRNKGNFPGRFSGRQFSNSRSEMNVSTLELGDSALYLCASSLDLGVTGSVEQYFGPGTRLTVT.

This clonotype was seen only once. V and J are TRBV9 and TRBJ1-5, with a weak D call TRBD2 (6 bases). The closer fit of TRBJ2-3 to the DNA end suggests the J call may be wrong. Per germline, CDR1 SGDLS and CDR2 YYNGEE. The CDR3 consists of 15 residues. Here the CDR3 DNA reads TGTGCCAGCAGCGTAGATAGCGGTGGGACAGATACGCAGTATTTT. Translating gives CASSVDSGGTDTQYF.

This clonotype was observed a few times. The rearrangement links TRBV5-6 to TRBJ2-7; the D call may be TRBD1 or TRBD2 (5 bases each). The ends were cut back, 2 bases at V and 4 bases at J, with 22 bases in the middle. The CDR3 covers 17 residues. Germline loops: CDR1 SGHDT, CDR2 YYEEEE. CDR3 amino acids: CASSLGRGRPSNYEQYF. As DNA, the CDR3 is TGTGCCAGCAGCTTAGGCCGGGGCAGGCCGAGTAATTACGAGCAGTACTTC.

The gene calls are TRBV7-2 and TRBJ2-3; 12 bases map to TRBD2. The CDR3 extends over 15 amino acids. Trimming took 5 bases from V and 4 from J; bases not matched to a gene: 4. The germline V gene encodes CDR1 SGHTA and CDR2 FQGNSA. CDR3 DNA: TGTGCCAGCAGCCCCCGACTAGCGGGAGCAGATACGCAGTATTTT. It specifies CASSPRLAGADTQYF. The full variable domain, with the rest looked up from reference TRBV7-2 and TRBJ2-3, is GAGVSQSPSNKVTEKGKDVELRCDPISGHTALYWYRQSLGQGLEFLIYFQGNSAPDKSGLPSDRFSAERTGGSVSTLTIQRTQQEDSAVYLCASSPRLAGADTQYFGPGTRLTVL.

This clonotype was recorded many times. The chain links TRBV10-3 to TRBJ1-5, with unresolved D. V lost 3 bases and J lost 3, with 6 bases in between. The CDR3 loop spans 13 amino acids. The V gene's germline CDR1 is ENHRY and CDR2 SYGVKD. CDR3 in amino acids: CAISEGFNQPQHF. The CDR3 DNA follows: TGTGCCATCAGTGAAGGGTTCAATCAGCCCCAGCATTTT.